Listed below are T cell receptor beta chains from one sample, sequenced in a study of control samples from healthy donors and cancer patients. Method: immunoSEQ multiplex PCR; TCRdb's copy keeps in-frame clones and lacks some. The data show approximately 86,000 clones, roughly 86% seen once. The material sequenced was blood. Receptor source: a man aged 25 to 40 in good health. Each CDR3 is given without its conserved first and last residue. Some rows mark clone size as missing; the rest say once, few, many or name a class of expanded clone.

. TRBJ1-1 TRBV2 ASSERGVGAGTEAF
once TRBJ1-3 TRBV5-1 ASARSTDSGNTIY
. TRBJ1-2 TRBV4-1 ASSQDGGDRGTFYGYT
. TRBJ1-1 TRBV6-5 ASSYSRTGDTEAF
. TRBJ1-4 TRBV29-1 SGRQGGAEKLF
. TRBJ2-3 TRBV6-5 ASSYLLAGGAVPY
. TRBJ1-2 TRBV13 ASSLAAGRNYGYT
few TRBJ2-3 TRBV6-5 ASTSVQASTDTQY
once TRBJ1-1 TRBV5-1 ASSLSAGPKNTEAF
. TRBJ2-2 TRBV5-4 ASSLLGAGGNTGELF
. TRBJ2-3 TRBV9 ASSVGEGSVGGTQY
. TRBJ1-2 TRBV28 ASSGPQGVGYT
. TRBJ1-2 TRBV5-1 ASSPRTGNNYGYT
. TRBJ1-5 TRBV6-2/TRBV6-3 ASSYSTGNQPQH
. TRBJ1-5 TRBV28 ASGEGNLSQPQH
. TRBJ2-1 TRBV27 ASRISISSYNEQF
. TRBJ1-1 TRBV27 ASIGGGTGVTEAF
. TRBJ1-4 TRBV2 ASRLGQGSELF
. TRBJ1-2 TRBV10-3 ATTVGSSYGYT
. TRBJ1-3 TRBV2 ASSAGEVRNTIY
. TRBJ2-2 TRBV11-1 ASSPWTGKNGELF
once TRBJ1-2 TRBV11-2 ASSLRDRRENYGYT
. TRBJ1-1 TRBV3-1/TRBV3-2 ASSPLALGSRKAF
once TRBJ2-2 TRBV7-9 ASSPRLNTGELF
once TRBJ1-3 TRBV19 ASSIGNTIY
once TRBJ1-5 TRBV24-1 ATSEGNQPQH
. TRBJ2-3 TRBV18 ASSPPYPDTQY
. TRBJ1-2 TRBV3-1/TRBV3-2 ASSPISGQGLGGYGYT
few TRBJ1-1 TRBV11-3 ARGDGTEAF
. TRBJ1-2 TRBV11-1 ASSLGTAYGYT
. TRBJ1-4 TRBV4-1 ASSRTGRPNEKLF
. TRBJ1-2 TRBV6-1 ASSEGGWVTYGYT
. TRBJ2-6 TRBV27 ATQAGRGLGANVLT
. TRBJ1-1 TRBV4-1 ASSLLQGYTEAF
. TRBJ1-1 TRBV7-2 ASSLVVGTNTEAF
. TRBJ1-4 TRBV27 ASGIRATNEKLF
. TRBJ1-2 TRBV2 ASRTGAHYGYT
. TRBJ2-3 TRBV19 ASSMTSGARPNQDTQY
few TRBJ1-2 TRBV2 ASSGAESYGYT